Presented here are 25 T cell receptor beta chains from one specimen sequenced in a study of cytomegalovirus exposure and HLA in healthy donors. The study ran its PCR with 60 Vbeta and 13 Jbeta primers. Data came from immunoSEQ multiplex PCR; TCRdb stores just in-frame clones and leaves some out. Counted here are some 140,000 clones, 70% to 75% occurring once; the ten biggest clones make up over 1%. Material: PBMCs. The source is a woman aged 40 to 50 in good health and CMV-seronegative.

This chain uses TRBV5-4 with TRBJ2-1; tentatively, D is TRBD1 (5 bases). Germline V gene lookup returns CDR1 SGHNT and CDR2 YYREEE (reference sequence). V was clipped by 2 bases and J by 5 bases, with 8 bases between them. This CDR3 contains 13 residues. The CDR3 DNA reads TGTGCCAGCAGCTTTGGGGCCCACAATGAGCAGTTCTTC. Protein product: CASSFGAHNEQFF.

The V and J genes are TRBV5-6 and TRBJ1-5; D call uncertain. The germline gives CDR1 SGHDT, CDR2 YYEEEE. V gave up 1 base and J gave up 9 bases, with 17 bases separating them. The CDR3 sequence is 15 residues long. DNA of the CDR3: TGTGCCAGCAGCTTGTACCAGCGCCCACGGTGGCCCCAGCATTTT. It codes for CASSLYQRPRWPQHF.

V gene TRBV7-2 combines with J gene TRBJ1-2; 9 bases are a match to TRBD1. Looked up from germline, CDR1 is SGHTA and CDR2 is FQGNSA. CDR3 length: 15 residues. With V trimmed by 2 bases and J by 5 bases, 6 bases remained unmatched. CDR3 protein: CASSLKGTGPYGYTF. The CDR3 DNA reads TGTGCCAGCAGCTTAAAGGGGACAGGGCCTTATGGCTACACCTTC. Complete variable domain (other parts from reference TRBV7-2 and TRBJ1-2): GAGVSQSPSNKVTEKGKDVELRCDPISGHTALYWYRQSLGQGLEFLIYFQGNSAPDKSGLPSDRFSAERTGGSVSTLTIQRTQQEDSAVYLCASSLKGTGPYGYTFGSGTRLTVV.

The rearrangement uses TRBV11-2 and TRBJ1-2; tentatively, D is TRBD1 (6 bases). The germline CDR1 and CDR2 sequences are SGHAT and FQNNGV. V was trimmed by 5 bases and J by 4 bases, leaving 17 bases between them. This CDR3 spans 15 amino acids. CDR3 protein: CASSITPQGIYGYTF. The CDR3 region has the DNA TGTGCCAGCAGCATAACCCCGCAGGGGATCTATGGCTACACCTTC.

The CDR3 loop is CASSEQGRVNEKLFF. As DNA, the CDR3 is TGTGCCAGCAGTGAACAGGGGAGGGTTAATGAAAAACTGTTTTTT. The rearrangement links TRBV25-1 to TRBJ1-4; perhaps TRBD1 as D (6 bases). Germline V gene data show CDR1 as MGHDK and CDR2 as SYGVNS. This CDR3 has 15 residues. V gave up 2 bases and J gave up 4 bases, with 11 bases separating them.

The chain is built from TRBV2 and TRBJ2-4; D is perhaps TRBD1 (6 bases). This CDR3 spans 16 amino acids. Germline loops: CDR1 SNHLY, CDR2 FYNNEI. Trimming cost V 5 bases and J 0 bases, with 14 bases left between them. DNA of the CDR3: TGTGCCAGCAGTCCCGACAGGTCCTTAGCCAAAAACATTCAGTACTTC. It encodes CASSPDRSLAKNIQYF.

This chain joins TRBV5-1 and TRBJ1-1, with 8 bases matching TRBD1. Per the germline V gene, CDR1 is SGHRS and CDR2 is YFSETQ. The CDR3 is 16 residues long. V was clipped by 4 bases and J by 1 base; unmatched bases: 9. The CDR3 here is CASSPPRGQGNTEAFF. In DNA, the CDR3 is TGCGCCAGCAGCCCGCCCAGGGGGCAGGGGAACACTGAAGCTTTCTTT.

The chain joins TRBV4-2 to TRBJ1-1, with 8 bases matching TRBD1. CDR1 is LGHNA and CDR2 is YNFKEQ in the germline V gene. Losses at the gene ends were 10 bases for V and 1 base for J; bases not matched to a gene: 5. This CDR3 is 13 amino acids long. The CDR3: CATRGQTNTEAFF. Written as DNA, the CDR3 is TGTGCCACCAGGGGGCAGACGAACACTGAAGCTTTCTTT.

The CDR3 bases are TGTGCCAGCAGCCCGGACCCAGGGGGCGAAGTCACAGATACGCAGTATTTT. It encodes CASSPDPGGEVTDTQYF. The chain carries TRBV4-2 and TRBJ2-3; 8 positions match TRBD1. The CDR3 runs to 17 residues. V gave up 4 bases and J gave up 2 bases; unmatched junction bases: 11. CDR1 is LGHNA and CDR2 is YNFKEQ in the germline V gene.

V usage is TRBV28 and J usage is TRBJ1-6, with TRBD1 identical over 7 bases. Germline V CDR1 and CDR2: MDHEN, SYDVKM. Trimming removed 3 bases from V and 1 base from J; junction bases left unmatched: 9. The CDR3 spans 18 residues. The CDR3 region is CASSFWGQSLSYNSPLHF. The CDR3 DNA reads as TGTGCCAGCAGTTTTTGGGGACAGAGCCTTTCCTATAATTCACCCCTCCACTTT.

A note on this clone: Additional DNA sequences in this sample encode the identical CDR3. The CDR3 is CAISLTGGNYGYTF. The CDR3 DNA follows: TGTGCCATCAGTTTAACAGGGGGGAACTATGGCTACACCTTC. The chain couples TRBV10-3 to TRBJ1-2; 8 bases line up with TRBD1. Germline CDR1 ENHRY, CDR2 SYGVKD. This CDR3 region has 14 residues. V was clipped by 5 bases and J by 2 bases; unmatched bases: 4.

CDR3 DNA sequence: TGCAGCGTTGCCGAGAGTAACATTCAGTACTTC. This translates into CSVAESNIQYF. The V call is TRBV29-1, the J call TRBJ2-4; D is unclear. The CDR3 loop spans 11 amino acids. V was trimmed by 4 bases and J by 7 bases, leaving 8 bases between them. Germline-derived CDR1 and CDR2 are SQVTM and ANQGSEA.

This clone was detected only a few times. This sequence joins TRBV4-2 and TRBJ1-5, with 10 bases aligning to TRBD1. CDR1 is LGHNA, CDR2 YNFKEQ, per germline. This CDR3 contains 18 residues. J gave up 7 bases and V 1 base, and 13 bases lay outside the gene matches. CDR3 DNA: TGTGCCAGCAGCCAAGGCCCCTTAACCGGGACAGGGGTACAGCCCCAGCATTTT. This sequence encodes CASSQGPLTGTGVQPQHF.

This chain joins TRBV5-1 and TRBJ1-2, with TRBD1 identical over 8 bases. Germline CDR1 and CDR2: SGHRS and YFSETQ. CDR3 length: 14 amino acids. J was trimmed by 4 bases and V by 0 bases; bases with no gene match: 2. DNA of the CDR3: TGCGCCAGCAGCTTGGGACAGGGGAGCTATGGCTACACCTTC. This codes for CASSLGQGSYGYTF.

J is TRBJ2-6 and V is TRBV7-9; D is possibly TRBD2 (5 bases). The CDR3 covers 15 residues. V shed 2 bases and J shed 3 bases, with 8 bases lying between them. Per the germline V gene, CDR1 is SEHNR and CDR2 is FQNEAQ (reference sequence). The CDR3: CASSLSGSGANVLTF. CDR3 bases: TGTGCCAGCAGCTTATCGGGGAGTGGGGCCAACGTCCTGACTTTC.

The rearrangement links TRBV11-2 to TRBJ2-2; tentatively, D is TRBD1 (5 bases). The CDR3 runs 14 residues. Trimming stripped 5 bases from V and 7 bases from J, with 14 bases between. CDR1 and CDR2 from the germline V gene are SGHAT and FQNNGV. The CDR3 sequence: CASSQSQGFGELFF. The CDR3 bases are TGTGCCAGCAGCCAATCTCAGGGCTTCGGGGAGCTGTTTTTT.

The genes are TRBV19 and TRBJ2-1, with D possibly TRBD1 on 6 matching bases. Germline V gene lookup returns CDR1 LNHDA and CDR2 SQIVND (reference sequence). The CDR3 has 15 amino acids. Trimming removed 4 bases at V and 3 bases at J, with 13 bases between. In DNA form, the CDR3 reads TGTGCCAGTAGTACGGCACAGGGAAGCTACAATGAGCAGTTCTTC. As protein: CASSTAQGSYNEQFF.

The J gene is TRBJ2-1, the V gene TRBV2, with 7 bases matching TRBD2. Germline V gene sequence: CDR1 SNHLY, CDR2 FYNNEI. The CDR3 spans 15 residues. V was clipped by 7 bases and J by 7 bases; unmatched bases: 13. CDR3 sequence reads: CASTWRPGLTNEQFF. CDR3 nucleotides: TGTGCCAGCACGTGGCGTCCGGGACTAACTAATGAGCAGTTCTTC.

The rearrangement links TRBV19 to TRBJ1-2; 11 bases fit TRBD1. Germline loops: CDR1 LNHDA, CDR2 SQIVND (reference sequence). V trimming: 7 bases; J trimming: 4 bases; junction bases outside the gene matches: 8. The CDR3 extends over 15 amino acids. CDR3 in DNA: TGTGCCAGTACAATCGGGACAGGGGGGTTCTATGGCTACACCTTC. It specifies CASTIGTGGFYGYTF.

J is TRBJ2-2 and V is TRBV7-2, with TRBD2 as a possible D gene (5 bases). The germline V gene has CDR1 SGHTA and CDR2 FQGNSA. CDR3 size: 15 residues. V was clipped by 2 bases and J by 4 bases, with 11 bases between them. For the CDR3, the DNA is TGTGCCAGCAGCTTAAGACCCGCGGGCACCGGGGAGCTGTTTTTT. Protein sequence: CASSLRPAGTGELFF.

The chain is built from TRBV7-8 and TRBJ1-5; the D is unclear. The CDR3 runs 15 residues. CDR1 SGHVS and CDR2 FQNEAQ come from the germline V gene. V was clipped by 0 bases and J by 5 bases, with 11 bases between them. CDR3 loop: CASSLALGGDQPQHF. As DNA, the CDR3 is TGTGCCAGCAGCTTAGCTCTAGGCGGGGATCAGCCCCAGCATTTT.

The chain uses TRBV27 and TRBJ2-7, with 8 bases fitting TRBD1. CDR3 length: 15 residues. V lost 6 bases, J lost 0 bases, and 7 bases stayed unmatched. Per germline, CDR1 MNHEY and CDR2 SMNVEV (reference sequence). Here the CDR3 reads CASREGTGYSYEQYF. CDR3 in DNA: TGTGCCAGCAGAGAAGGGACAGGTTACTCCTACGAGCAGTACTTC.

J is TRBJ1-2 and V is TRBV19; maybe TRBD1 (5 bases). The germline V and J ends were trimmed by 2 bases and 6 bases, with 16 bases remaining between them. CDR3 length equals 15 residues. Germline V lookup: CDR1 LNHDA, CDR2 SQIVND (reference sequence). CDR3: CASSIIPGRENGYTF. The CDR3 bases are TGTGCCAGTAGTATAATCCCAGGGAGGGAGAATGGCTACACCTTC.

This clone was seen only a few times. The V gene is TRBV5-4, the J gene TRBJ1-1; D gene unclear. The CDR3 consists of 12 residues. V was clipped by 2 bases and J by 1 base, with 3 bases between them. CDR1 and CDR2 (germline): SGHNT, YYREEE (reference sequence). The CDR3 nucleotides read TGTGCCAGCAGCTTACAGAACACTGAAGCTTTCTTT. Its protein is CASSLQNTEAFF.

The chain links TRBV5-1 to TRBJ2-1, with TRBD2 matching over 8 bases. Losses at the gene ends were 1 base for V and 6 bases for J; bases not matched to a gene: 21. The CDR3 is made up of 20 amino acids. Germline V gives CDR1 SGHRS, CDR2 YFSETQ. The CDR3 DNA is TGCGCCAGCAGCTTGTGGAATGCGGCGGGGGGACTAACTAAATCCAATGAGCAGTTCTTC. Translation gives CASSLWNAAGGLTKSNEQFF.